Below are 3 T cell receptor beta chains sequenced from a single sample in a study of T cell responses to AZD1222 COVID-19 vaccine (dated by TCRdb to the early 2020s). Taken with the paper, the label for time point translates to: baseline before first vaccination. Preparation of the library involved the immunoSEQ multiplex PCR assay. TCRdb carries this immuneACCESS record with in-frame sequences only. Its versions omit some clonotypes, under half of them owing to an unresolved V gene in the studies checked, with the rest unexplained. This sample is represented by approximately 100,000 clones; about 86% of them were singletons. The top ten constitute around 3.2% of the sample. The specimen comprised peripheral blood, sampled on day 0 of AZD1222 vaccination. The receptor source for this set is an adult in good health.

DNA of the CDR3: TGTGCCAGCAGTCAGCCTACCCCGGACGGCTTCCACTTT. It encodes CASSQPTPDGFHF. The chain has TRBV28 and TRBJ1-6; no firm D call. The germline V gene has CDR1 MDHEN and CDR2 SYDVKM. The germline V and J ends were trimmed by 5 bases and 17 bases, with 19 bases remaining between them. The CDR3 consists of 13 residues.

This clone was observed a handful of times. The J gene is TRBJ1-4, the V gene TRBV6-1, with 8 bases that match TRBD1. Germline V gene sequence: CDR1 MNHNS, CDR2 SASEGT. CDR3 length: 19 residues. The trim removed 4 bases at V and 2 bases at J, leaving 15 bases unmatched. The CDR3 sequence is CASSVPRDRLVRTNEKLFF. The DNA for the CDR3 is TGTGCCAGCAGTGTGCCCCGGGACAGGCTTGTTAGGACTAATGAAAAACTGTTTTTT.

Comments on this clone: Additional DNA sequences in this sample encode the identical CDR3. V is TRBV7-2 and J is TRBJ1-2; 8 bases map to TRBD1. The trim removed 3 bases at V and 4 bases at J, leaving 1 base unmatched. This CDR3 contains 13 residues. The V gene's germline CDR1 is SGHTA and CDR2 FQGNSA. The CDR3 DNA reads as TGTGCCAGCAGCTTGGACAGGGCCTATGGCTACACCTTC. Translated: CASSLDRAYGYTF.